This TCR beta chain came from a study of blood T cell repertoires in COVID-19. Produced via immunoSEQ multiplex PCR; TCRdb's table is partial and in-frame only. The repertoire includes about 250,000 clones, more than 75% of them detected once, and roughly 1.7% sits in the top ten. V trimming: 6 bases; J trimming: 9 bases; junction bases outside the gene matches: 7. The CDR3 is 14 residues long. Germline-derived CDR1 and CDR2 are LNHDA and SQIVND (reference sequence). V usage is TRBV19 and J usage is TRBJ2-1; 11 bases are shared with TRBD2. This TCR derives from a man aged 35 to 55 who had recovered from COVID-19. The specimen was PBMCs or T cells enriched from blood (not recorded which). The CDR3: CASRGGTSGTEQFF. CDR3 bases: TGTGCCAGTAGAGGGGGGACTAGCGGTACTGAGCAGTTCTTC.